This passage covers 13 T cell receptor beta chains from one sample sequenced in a study of shared clonotypes between healthy human individuals. Naive CD8 populations comprised CD45RO-negative cells positively selected for CCR7, excluding terminally differentiated effector memory CD45RA+ cells. TCRdb's table, derived via immunoSEQ multiplex PCR, lists solely in-frame clones and lacks some. The sample yields some 630,000 clones, around 96% seen once. The material sequenced was naive CD8+ T cells sorted from blood. Every receptor here comes from a woman aged 25 to 39 in good health.

The V and J genes are TRBV12-1 and TRBJ2-5; the listed D gene, TRBD2, was not tested against the DNA. TRBV12-1 is assigned pseudogene status. The CDR3 runs 16 residues. CDR3 protein: CASSYPGLAEEETQYF. The CDR3 bases are TGTGCCAGCAGCTACCCCGGACTAGCGGAGGAAGAGACCCAGTACTTC.

The chain carries TRBV19 and TRBJ2-1, with 7 bases fitting TRBD1. The germline gives CDR1 LNHDA, CDR2 SQIVND (reference sequence). V lost 4 bases, J lost 8 bases, and 8 bases stayed unmatched. CDR3 size: 14 residues. This CDR3 reads CASSTQDRVDEQFF. Written as DNA, the CDR3 is TGTGCCAGTAGTACCCAAGACAGGGTGGATGAGCAGTTCTTC.

The V and J genes are TRBV29-1 and TRBJ1-2, with 7 bases that match TRBD1. Germline V gene data show CDR1 as SQVTM and CDR2 as ANQGSEA. Germline trimming cut 3 bases from V and 6 bases from J; bases unmatched to any gene: 13. The CDR3 has 15 residues. CDR3 in amino acids: CSVESVARTGNGYTF. In DNA form, the CDR3 reads TGCAGCGTTGAGAGCGTAGCCCGGACAGGAAATGGCTACACCTTC.

This chain uses TRBV28 with TRBJ2-1; 12 bases line up with TRBD2. The CDR3 consists of 16 residues. With 3 bases clipped from V and 8 bases from J, the junction kept 8 bases outside the gene matches. Germline values: CDR1 MDHEN, CDR2 SYDVKM. CDR3 in amino acids: CASSFQSSGRAYEQFF. CDR3 in DNA: TGTGCCAGCAGTTTTCAATCTAGCGGGAGGGCCTATGAGCAGTTCTTC.

The chain joins TRBV5-1 to TRBJ2-7; TRBD1 agrees at 8 bases. V gave up 0 bases and J gave up 6 bases; unmatched junction bases: 8. Germline loops: CDR1 SGHRS, CDR2 YFSETQ. The CDR3 sequence is 15 residues long. CDR3 in amino acids: CASSLVGTGGSEQYF. CDR3 nucleotide sequence: TGCGCCAGCAGCTTGGTTGGGACAGGTGGGTCCGAGCAGTACTTC.

V usage is TRBV7-8 and J usage is TRBJ2-3, with D tentatively TRBD1 (6 bases). Germline CDR1 reads SGHVS; CDR2 reads FQNEAQ. CDR3 length: 16 amino acids. The V end lost 1 base, the J end lost 2 bases, and 13 bases lay between the germline ends. CDR3 amino acids: CASSLGLEGDTDTQYF. Here the CDR3 DNA reads TGTGCCAGCAGCTTAGGGCTTGAGGGGGACACAGATACGCAGTATTTT.

The rearrangement uses TRBV4-1 and TRBJ1-2, with 7 bases that match TRBD1. The CDR3 sequence is 14 residues long. Per the germline V gene, CDR1 is MGHRA and CDR2 is YSYEKL. The junction had 6 bases not matched to a gene; V was cut back by 0 bases and J by 8 bases. CDR3 in amino acids: CASSQDRQGLGYTF. CDR3 nucleotides: TGCGCCAGCAGCCAAGACCGACAGGGCTTAGGCTACACCTTC.

This chain links TRBV5-6 with TRBJ2-2; 9 bases are a match to TRBD1. The CDR3 length is 17 residues. CDR1 is SGHDT, CDR2 YYEEEE, per germline. The ends lost 2 bases at V and 5 bases at J; junction bases unmatched: 10. The CDR3 region has the DNA TGTGCCAGCAGCTTCGAGGGGACAGGGATAACGACCGGGGAGCTGTTTTTT. Its translation is CASSFEGTGITTGELFF.

V and J are TRBV15 and TRBJ2-1; 7 bases are a match to TRBD2. This CDR3 is built from 16 residues. CDR1 and CDR2 from the germline V gene are LNHNV and YYDKDF (reference sequence). The junction had 6 bases not matched to a gene; V was cut back by 0 bases and J by 4 bases. CDR3 region: CATSRDLREPYNEQFF. The CDR3 DNA sequence: TGTGCCACCAGCAGAGATTTGCGGGAGCCTTACAATGAGCAGTTCTTC.

The chain carries TRBV7-8 and TRBJ2-1; TRBD2 agrees at 11 bases. Germline V lookup: CDR1 SGHVS, CDR2 FQNEAQ. The CDR3 loop spans 19 amino acids. Losses at the gene ends were 5 bases for V and 2 bases for J; bases not matched to a gene: 14. In DNA form, the CDR3 reads TGTGCCAGCAGCGGAGCACTCCTAGCGGGAGGACTACCCTACAATGAGCAGTTCTTC. Amino acids: CASSGALLAGGLPYNEQFF.

This chain connects TRBV7-9 to TRBJ2-1; TRBD2 aligns across 8 bases. V shed 4 bases, J shed 0 bases, and the junction held 5 bases outside the gene matches. The CDR3 covers 16 residues. CDR1 and CDR2 from the germline V gene are SEHNR and FQNEAQ (reference sequence). CDR3 nucleotide sequence: TGTGCCAGCAGCTCCTTAGCGGGACCCTCCTACAATGAGCAGTTCTTC. It yields the protein CASSSLAGPSYNEQFF.

The chain joins TRBV27 to TRBJ2-1, with 8 bases that match TRBD2. After removal of 6 bases from V and 5 bases from J, the junction contained 21 bases not matched to a gene. The germline gives CDR1 MNHEY, CDR2 SMNVEV (reference sequence). This CDR3 has 19 amino acids. CDR3 coding DNA: TGTGCCAGCAGCCTCTTCCTCCTTAGCGGGACCAATCTTAACAATGAGCAGTTCTTC. It is translated as CASSLFLLSGTNLNNEQFF.

This clone was observed a single time. This chain links TRBV28 with TRBJ1-4; the D gene is possibly TRBD1 (5 bases). V lost 9 bases to trimming and J lost 8 bases, with 25 bases between them. Germline lookup yields CDR1 MDHEN and CDR2 SYDVKM. This CDR3 spans 16 amino acids. CDR3 sequence: CASDAGLPRGNEKLFF. CDR3 nucleotides: TGTGCCAGTGACGCGGGACTCCCGCGGGGGAACGAAAAACTGTTTTTT.